One T cell receptor (beta chain) is described in this entry. Its antigen is unidentified. This entry belongs to a study of T cells in Graves' hyperthyroidism and ophthalmopathy. Study results and caveats: The model forecast ophthalmopathy, anticipating it by a median 6.5 months before onset.

Germline CDR1 reads SGDLS; CDR2 reads YYNGEE. V was clipped by 3 bases and J by 8 bases; unmatched bases: 6. This CDR3 spans 14 amino acids. Amplified TCR beta CDR3 regions came from RNA transcripts. The HTBI primer set served for first-round RT-PCR of the TCR CDR3. TCRdb re-analysed the multiplex PCR reads in MiXCR, keeping a single row per CDR3 protein. The sample lists about 510,000 distinct CDR3 sequences, 14% occurring once. The sequence came from a woman aged 40 to 50 with Graves' hyperthyroidism. The sequencing input was blood. The rearrangement joins TRBV9 to TRBJ1-2, with 11 bases matching TRBD1. The CDR3 nucleotides are TGTGCCAGCAGCGGAAGGACAGGGGGCGAAGGCTACACCTTC. Translating gives CASSGRTGGEGYTF.